Shown below are 15 T cell receptor beta chains from a single sample sequenced in a study of cytomegalovirus exposure and HLA in healthy donors. PCR employed 60 Vbeta and 13 Jbeta primers. Profiling relied on immunoSEQ multiplex PCR, and the TCRdb table lists in-frame clones only, not all of them. The sample carries around 53,000 clones, approximately 73% recorded once. The sequencing sample was made of PBMCs. The receptors were gathered from a man between 18 and 29 years old in good health and CMV-seronegative.

The V gene is TRBV4-2, the J gene TRBJ1-2, with D possibly matching TRBD1 (6 bases). V shed 5 bases and J shed 1 base, with 8 bases lying between them. The CDR3 has 13 residues. Germline assignment: CDR1 LGHNA and CDR2 YNFKEQ. CDR3 amino acids: CASSKQGNYGYTF. The CDR3 bases are TGTGCCAGCAGCAAACAGGGTAACTATGGCTACACCTTC.

The V call is TRBV6-6, the J call TRBJ1-5, with 9 bases identical to TRBD1. This CDR3 spans 15 amino acids. V shed 5 bases, J shed 2 bases, and the junction held 4 bases outside the gene matches. Per germline, CDR1 MNHNY and CDR2 SVGAGI (reference sequence). CDR3 sequence reads: CASSTRTGGNQPQHF. CDR3 bases: TGTGCCAGCAGTACAAGGACAGGGGGCAATCAGCCCCAGCATTTT.

V gene TRBV25-1 combines with J gene TRBJ1-5; 7 bases map to TRBD1. This CDR3 has 13 residues. With 8 bases clipped from V and 2 bases from J, the junction kept 3 bases outside the gene matches. Germline CDR1 and CDR2: MGHDK and SYGVNS. The DNA of the CDR3 is TGTGCCAGCCAGGGGGTAGGCAATCAGCCCCAGCATTTT. This gives the protein CASQGVGNQPQHF.

Notes on this clone: A much larger clone is a single base away; this may be a read error. The V call is TRBV7-8, the J call TRBJ1-5; TRBD1 might be the D (5 bases). CDR1 SGHVS and CDR2 FQNEAQ come from the germline V gene. Trimming pared 5 bases from V and 1 base from J, leaving 9 bases between. This CDR3 comprises 14 residues. In DNA form, the CDR3 reads TGTGCCAGCAGCCCAGGGTGGAGCAATCAGCCCCAGCATTTT. Amino acids: CASSPGWSNQPQHF.

This clone was seen more than once but under ten times. The V gene is TRBV4-2, the J gene TRBJ2-3; TRBD1 is a possible D gene (6 bases). Looked up from germline, CDR1 is LGHNA and CDR2 is YNFKEQ. The length of the CDR3 is 16 residues. Trimming pared 7 bases from V and 1 base from J, leaving 18 bases between. Here the CDR3 reads CASTYNGQLRTDTQYF. The CDR3, as DNA: TGTGCCAGCACCTACAATGGACAGCTACGCACAGATACGCAGTATTTT.

The chain joins TRBV7-6 to TRBJ2-7; 8 nucleotides line up with TRBD2. Germline CDR1 and CDR2: SGHVS and FNYEAQ. Losses at the gene ends were 5 bases for V and 4 bases for J; bases not matched to a gene: 10. The CDR3 length is 15 residues. The CDR3 nucleotides read TGTGCCAGCAGCCCCGGGACTAGAGGTATATACGAGCAGTACTTC. Amino acid sequence: CASSPGTRGIYEQYF. Combining the CDR3 with reference TRBV7-6 and TRBJ2-7 gives the whole variable domain GAGVSQSPRYKVTKRGQDVALRCDPISGHVSLYWYRQALGQGPEFLTYFNYEAQQDKSGLPNDRFSAERPEGSISTLTIQRTEQRDSAMYRCASSPGTRGIYEQYFGPGTRLTVT.

This chain joins TRBV14 and TRBJ2-7, with D tentatively TRBD2 (6 bases). The CDR3 covers 16 residues. Germline V gene lookup returns CDR1 SGHDN and CDR2 FVKESK. V was trimmed by 3 bases and J by 5 bases, leaving 20 bases between them. This CDR3 reads CASSHFHSRGIHEQYF. CDR3 bases: TGTGCCAGCAGCCACTTCCACAGCCGCGGGATACACGAGCAGTACTTC.

The chain couples TRBV10-3 to TRBJ1-1; D not resolved. The germline CDR1 and CDR2 sequences are ENHRY and SYGVKD. The V gene lost 0 bases and the J gene lost 5 bases, with 16 bases spanning the gap. CDR3 length: 16 residues. DNA of the CDR3: TGTGCCATCAGTGAGTCAAGGTTGGGCCACGGAACTGAAGCTTTCTTT. Translating it yields CAISESRLGHGTEAFF.

The chain couples TRBV19 to TRBJ2-7; D is unclear. The germline V gene encodes CDR1 LNHDA and CDR2 SQIVND (reference sequence). V lost 3 bases and J 2 bases, leaving 8 bases between the germline ends. This CDR3 comprises 13 residues. The CDR3: CASSIGRTYEQYF. The CDR3 coding sequence is TGTGCCAGTAGTATTGGCAGGACCTACGAGCAGTACTTC.

The genes are TRBV4-2 and TRBJ1-5; no firm D call. Between the trimmed V and J ends, which lost 0 bases and 7 bases, there was a span of 4 bases. CDR1 is LGHNA and CDR2 is YNFKEQ in the germline V gene. This CDR3 has 12 amino acids. This chain's CDR3 is CASSQDQQPQHF. CDR3 DNA sequence: TGTGCCAGCAGCCAAGATCAACAGCCCCAGCATTTT.

The genes are TRBV4-1 and TRBJ1-1; tentative D call: TRBD1 (6 bases). V shed 4 bases and J shed 12 bases, with 21 bases lying between them. CDR1 MGHRA and CDR2 YSYEKL come from the germline V gene. The CDR3 is made up of 14 amino acids. CDR3 coding DNA: TGCGCCAGCAGCCCTGAAACAGGGATCTACAGTACTTTCTTT. Translating gives CASSPETGIYSTFF.

The chain joins TRBV6-5 to TRBJ2-7; 15 nucleotides line up with TRBD2. CDR3 size: 16 residues. The ends lost 0 bases at V and 6 bases at J; junction bases unmatched: 3. The germline V gene has CDR1 MNHEY and CDR2 SVGAGI. As DNA, the CDR3 is TGTGCCAGCAGTTACTCCGGACTAGCGGGAGGGCGCGAGCAGTACTTC. Protein sequence: CASSYSGLAGGREQYF.

This sequence joins TRBV25-1 and TRBJ2-3; the D gene is possibly TRBD2 (5 bases). V gave up 1 base and J gave up 4 bases, with 12 bases separating them. The CDR3 contains 15 residues. Per the germline V gene, CDR1 is MGHDK and CDR2 is SYGVNS. The DNA for the CDR3 is TGTGCCAGCAGTGAATTTGAGGGTGGGGCAGATACGCAGTATTTT. Translated: CASSEFEGGADTQYF.

This chain links TRBV10-1 with TRBJ2-7; TRBD2 matches 9 bases. The germline V gene encodes CDR1 WNHNN and CDR2 SYGVQD (reference sequence). The CDR3 is 16 amino acids. Germline trimming cut 2 bases from V and 0 bases from J; bases unmatched to any gene: 5. CDR3 protein: CASSEMAGGSSYEQYF. The DNA for the CDR3 is TGCGCCAGCAGTGAGATGGCGGGAGGGAGCTCCTACGAGCAGTACTTC.

The CDR3 reads CASRADSLTWNTEAFF. In nucleotides, the CDR3 is TGCGCCAGCAGGGCGGATTCCCTCACATGGAACACTGAAGCTTTCTTT. This chain uses TRBV5-1 with TRBJ1-1, with D hard to call. Germline V gene lookup returns CDR1 SGHRS and CDR2 YFSETQ. This CDR3 contains 16 residues. The V and J ends lost 5 bases and 1 base respectively, with 18 bases between them. Drawing the rest from reference TRBV5-1 and TRBJ1-1, the complete variable domain is KAGVTQTPRYLIKTRGQQVTLSCSPISGHRSVSWYQQTPGQGLQFLFEYFSETQRNKGNFPGRFSGRQFSNSRSEMNVSTLELGDSALYLCASRADSLTWNTEAFFGQGTRLTVV.